This T cell receptor (beta chain) was found in a study of CD8 T cells in Susac syndrome. The table lists this clonotype with a count of one. What it recognizes is unknown. Study-wide points: That the number of individuals in its TCR sequencing and HLA analysis was relatively small was acknowledged by the study.

From germline, CDR1 is SNHLY and CDR2 FYNNEI. The CDR3 length is 17 residues. V gave up 6 bases and J gave up 2 bases; unmatched junction bases: 13. Sequencing targeted TCR beta in T cells from blood (CD8+ and CD4+). It was negative isolation that provided the CD8+ and CD4+ T cells, whereas TEMRA cells were enriched by FACS. A quantity of 0.5 to 1 ug RNA underwent reverse transcription using random hexamers. It was immunoSEQ multiplex PCR that amplified TCR beta CDR3 across 54 Vbeta and 13 Jbeta. TCRdb recomputed calls from the immunoSEQ multiplex PCR reads with MiXCR, one row per CDR3 protein. The table shows some 76,000 distinct CDR3 sequences, with 90% to 95% occurring only once.

The source is a human donor with multiple sclerosis. Input material: CD8+ T cells from PBMCs. The V gene is TRBV2, the J gene TRBJ2-1; 7 positions agree with TRBD2. CDR3 loop: CASSLTLSSGAYNEQFF. The CDR3 region has the DNA TGTGCCAGCAGCCTTACCTTATCTAGCGGAGCCTACAATGAGCAGTTCTTC.